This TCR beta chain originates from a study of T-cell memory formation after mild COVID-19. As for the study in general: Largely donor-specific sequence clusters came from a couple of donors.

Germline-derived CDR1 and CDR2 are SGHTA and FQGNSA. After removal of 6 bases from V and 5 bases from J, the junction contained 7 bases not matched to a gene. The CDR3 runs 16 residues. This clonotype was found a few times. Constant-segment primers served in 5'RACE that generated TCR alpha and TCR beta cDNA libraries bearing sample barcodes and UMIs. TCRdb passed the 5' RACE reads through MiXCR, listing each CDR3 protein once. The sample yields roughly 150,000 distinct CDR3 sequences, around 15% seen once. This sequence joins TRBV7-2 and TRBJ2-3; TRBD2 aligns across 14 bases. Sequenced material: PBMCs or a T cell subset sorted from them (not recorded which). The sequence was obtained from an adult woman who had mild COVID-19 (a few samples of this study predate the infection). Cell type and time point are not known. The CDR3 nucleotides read TGTGCCAGCAGTGATGGACTAGCGGGAGGAGGAGATACGCAGTATTTT. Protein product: CASSDGLAGGGDTQYF.